This T cell receptor (beta chain) is drawn from a study of blood T cell repertoires in COVID-19. J gave up 9 bases and V 5 bases, and 11 bases lay outside the gene matches. The CDR3 sequence is 16 residues long. The germline gives CDR1 LNHDA, CDR2 SQIVND (reference sequence). Sequenced by immunoSEQ multiplex PCR; TCRdb stores in-frame clones only, minus some. The data contain 200,000 to 250,000 clones, 84% of them seen just once; the ten biggest clones take up approximately 7.3%. The sequence came from a woman aged 40 to 50 who had recovered from COVID-19. The source material was PBMCs or T cells enriched from blood (not recorded which). The V and J genes are TRBV19 and TRBJ1-6; 9 bases are a match to TRBD1. CDR3 in amino acids: CASSVRTGEQGSPLHF. In DNA form, the CDR3 reads TGTGCCAGTAGTGTCCGGACAGGGGAGCAGGGTTCACCCCTCCACTTT.